This TCR beta chain was identified in a study of neoadjuvant anti-PD-1 for oral cavity cancer. Overall study context: Patients without progression got a fourth dose around day 43. Findings and limits, study-wide: Only a few patients per response group were TCR-analyzed; validation needed. PBMC Gini-index clonality exceeded responders' in non-responders post-nivolumab.

Comments on this clone: Its target is unknown.

Some clones are missing from TCRdb's copy, which holds only in-frame ones; the method was immunoSEQ multiplex PCR. This sample yields approximately 32,000 clones, of which approximately 87% are seen a single time; about 4% belongs to the top ten. Patients were newly diagnosed with stage II-IVA oral cavity squamous cell carcinoma without prior systemic or radiation treatment. The CDR3 is 14 residues long. Between the trimmed V and J ends, which lost 8 bases and 0 bases, there was a span of 13 bases. Looked up from germline, CDR1 is MNHNY and CDR2 is SVGAGI (reference sequence). The rearrangement uses TRBV6-6 and TRBJ1-1, with a tentative D call TRBD1 (5 bases). This sample comprised PBMCs, obtained before nivolumab (anti-PD-1) treatment. The clonotype comes from a person aged 35-79 years with oral cavity squamous cell carcinoma. CDR3 protein: CASGTGGLNTEAFF. The CDR3 DNA sequence: TGTGCCAGCGGGACTGGGGGATTGAACACTGAAGCTTTCTTT.